These 20 T cell receptor beta chains came from one sample sequenced in a study of chemoradiotherapy in HPV16-positive cancers. Using immunoSEQ multiplex PCR, the repertoire was profiled, and TCRdb retains in-frame clones only, with some absent. The sample has 7,500 to 8,500 clones; around 68% are singletons. The sample was acquired from a patient who underwent chemoradiotherapy. The receptors were gathered from a human donor with HPV-associated anogenital cancer.

This clone was counted a few times. The V call is TRBV18, the J call TRBJ2-1; unclear D gene. CDR1 and CDR2 (germline): KGHSH, LQKENI. V was trimmed by 6 bases and J by 6 bases, leaving 9 bases between them. This CDR3 region has 12 residues. DNA for the CDR3: TGTGCCAGCTCTCCTGGCGGCAATGAGCAGTTCTTC. This codes for CASSPGGNEQFF. Looking up the rest from reference TRBV18 and TRBJ2-1 gives the full variable domain: NAGVMQNPRHLVRRRGQEARLRCSPMKGHSHVYWYRQLPEEGLKFMVYLQKENIIDESGMPKERFSAEFPKEGPSILRIQQVVRGDSAAYFCASSPGGNEQFFGPGTRLTVL.

The chain uses TRBV6-6 and TRBJ1-1; the D is unclear. Germline V CDR1 and CDR2: MNHNY, SVGAGI (reference sequence). The CDR3 spans 14 residues. The germline V and J ends were trimmed by 2 bases and 1 base, with 8 bases remaining between them. This CDR3 reads CASSYDRGNTEAFF. CDR3 bases: TGTGCCAGCAGTTACGATCGGGGGAACACTGAAGCTTTCTTT.

The chain is built from TRBV2 and TRBJ1-5, with TRBD1 matching over 7 bases. Trimming removed 4 bases from V and 3 bases from J; junction bases left unmatched: 6. The CDR3 sequence is 15 residues long. Per the germline V gene, CDR1 is SNHLY and CDR2 is FYNNEI. For the CDR3, the DNA is TGTGCCAGCAGTGCCGGGACAGTCTACAATCAGCCCCAGCATTTT. This codes for CASSAGTVYNQPQHF.

The chain links TRBV4-3 to TRBJ2-5, with D possibly being TRBD2 (7 bases). V was shortened by 1 base and J by 5 bases, with 20 bases between the two germline ends. Germline loops: CDR1 LGHNA, CDR2 YSLEER. CDR3 length equals 17 residues. In nucleotides, the CDR3 is TGCGCCAGCAGCCAAGGGGCTGGGGGCGGGAGCAGTGAGACCCAGTACTTC. This sequence encodes CASSQGAGGGSSETQYF.

This clone was detected only a few times. The genes are TRBV4-1 and TRBJ2-1; 9 bases map to TRBD2. Looked up from germline, CDR1 is MGHRA and CDR2 is YSYEKL. J gave up 0 bases and V 3 bases, and 0 bases lay outside the gene matches. The CDR3 is 15 residues long. The CDR3 DNA reads as TGCGCCAGCAGCCATAGCGGGAGCTCCTACAATGAGCAGTTCTTC. Its protein is CASSHSGSSYNEQFF.

V gene TRBV5-1 combines with J gene TRBJ2-3; 9 nucleotides agree with TRBD2. Germline CDR1 SGHRS, CDR2 YFSETQ. The V and J ends lost 4 bases and 0 bases, in that order; junction bases with no gene match: 15. The CDR3 consists of 19 residues. This CDR3 is CASSLRDGRRGGSTDTQYF. CDR3 coding DNA: TGCGCCAGCAGCCTCCGGGACGGTCGGCGGGGGGGGAGCACAGATACGCAGTATTTT.

The rearrangement joins TRBV5-6 to TRBJ1-1; D is possibly TRBD1 (5 bases). The ends were cut back, 0 bases at V and 1 base at J, with 13 bases in the middle. This CDR3 has 16 amino acids. Looked up from germline, CDR1 is SGHDT and CDR2 is YYEEEE. The DNA of the CDR3 is TGTGCCAGCAGCTTGGAGGGACTCCCGGGGAACACTGAAGCTTTCTTT. Translation: CASSLEGLPGNTEAFF.

V is TRBV7-3 and J is TRBJ1-1; the D is unclear. Trimming took 5 bases from V and 1 from J, leaving 11 bases between them. This CDR3 spans 14 amino acids. Germline CDR1 SGHTA, CDR2 FQGTGA. The CDR3 protein is CASSQAAANTEAFF. DNA of the CDR3: TGTGCCAGCAGCCAGGCGGCAGCGAACACTGAAGCTTTCTTT.

V and J are TRBV11-3 and TRBJ2-1; the match to TRBD1 covers 7 bases. Per the germline V gene, CDR1 is SGHNT and CDR2 is YENEEA. The CDR3 is 19 amino acids. V gave up 3 bases and J gave up 7 bases; unmatched junction bases: 21. DNA for the CDR3: TGTGCCAGCAGCTTCCGACGGGGCCGAACAGGGGAAAGTGTGAATGAGCAGTTCTTC. Translated, it gives CASSFRRGRTGESVNEQFF.

The gene calls are TRBV7-2 and TRBJ2-1, with TRBD2 matching over 12 bases. Trimming removed 4 bases from V and 6 bases from J; junction bases left unmatched: 4. CDR3 length: 15 amino acids. In germline, CDR1 is SGHTA, CDR2 FQGNSA. The CDR3 DNA reads as TGTGCCAGCAGCTCGGGACTAGCGGGTGCCAATGAGCAGTTCTTC. Translated: CASSSGLAGANEQFF.

This chain joins TRBV6-5 and TRBJ1-3; the D is unclear. This CDR3 is 15 amino acids long. V lost 2 bases and J lost 3, with 11 bases in between. Germline V lookup: CDR1 MNHEY, CDR2 SVGAGI. DNA of the CDR3: TGTGCCAGCAGTTACGGACCCTCGTTTGGAAACACCATATATTTT. This codes for CASSYGPSFGNTIYF.

The chain employs TRBV27 and TRBJ1-2; perhaps TRBD1 as D (6 bases). Trimming pared 6 bases from V and 7 bases from J, leaving 12 bases between. The length of the CDR3 is 12 residues. CDR1 is MNHEY, CDR2 SMNVEV, per germline (reference sequence). CDR3 sequence reads: CASRWGRGGYTF. The CDR3 DNA sequence: TGTGCCAGCAGATGGGGCAGGGGTGGCTACACCTTC.

The V gene is TRBV19, the J gene TRBJ2-7; TRBD1 might be the D (6 bases). The CDR3 has 15 residues. Trimming shortened V by 0 bases and J by 4 bases, and 13 bases separated the two germline ends. Germline CDR1 LNHDA, CDR2 SQIVND (reference sequence). CDR3 nucleotide sequence: TGTGCCAGTAGTATAGATCTCGGGCAGGGGTACGAGCAGTACTTC. Residues: CASSIDLGQGYEQYF.

The chain combines TRBV11-2 with TRBJ2-7; 10 nucleotides line up with TRBD2. CDR1 and CDR2 from the germline V gene are SGHAT and FQNNGV. CDR3 length: 15 amino acids. Losses at the gene ends were 4 bases for V and 6 bases for J; bases not matched to a gene: 9. The CDR3, as DNA: TGTGCCAGCAGCTCGACGACTAGCGGGCTCGCCGAGCAGTACTTC. Its translation is CASSSTTSGLAEQYF.

This clone is a singleton in its sample. V is TRBV6-5 and J is TRBJ2-7, with D maybe TRBD1 (6 bases). Trimming removed 6 bases at V and 3 bases at J, with 18 bases between. Germline CDR1 MNHEY, CDR2 SVGAGI. The CDR3 loop spans 15 amino acids. The CDR3 DNA sequence: TGTGCCAGCAGCGACGTCATTCAACAGGGCTACGAGCAGTACTTC. As protein: CASSDVIQQGYEQYF.

The chain couples TRBV2 to TRBJ1-2; no firm D call. Trimming took off 6 bases at V and 7 bases at J, with 12 bases between the two ends. The CDR3 spans 12 residues. Germline CDR1 reads SNHLY; CDR2 reads FYNNEI. The CDR3 sequence is CASRLAPGGYTF. The CDR3 nucleotides read TGTGCCAGCAGATTGGCGCCGGGTGGCTACACCTTC. The variable domain in full, completed from reference TRBV2 and TRBJ1-2, reads EPEVTQTPSHQVTQMGQEVILRCVPISNHLYFYWYRQILGQKVEFLVSFYNNEISEKSEIFDDQFSVERPDGSNFTLKIRSTKLEDSAMYFCASRLAPGGYTFGSGTRLTVV.

The chain is built from TRBV7-9 and TRBJ1-3, with 7 nucleotides matching TRBD1. The CDR3 extends over 16 amino acids. The V segment lost 5 bases and the J segment 0 bases; nucleotides outside the gene matches: 7. Germline lookup yields CDR1 SEHNR and CDR2 FQNEAQ (reference sequence). CDR3 bases: TGTGCCAGCAGCCCGGGACAGTCTGTCTCTGGAAACACCATATATTTT. It yields the protein CASSPGQSVSGNTIYF.

The chain employs TRBV18 and TRBJ1-1; D is ambiguous. This CDR3 contains 17 residues. Looked up from germline, CDR1 is KGHSH and CDR2 is LQKENI. Deletions cut 3 bases from V and 0 bases from J, with 17 bases between. CDR3 residues: CASSPYSSVRMNTEAFF. In nucleotides, the CDR3 is TGTGCCAGCTCACCTTATTCGAGTGTGCGAATGAACACTGAAGCTTTCTTT.

The rearrangement uses TRBV6-1 and TRBJ1-3, with no clear D. Germline values: CDR1 MNHNS, CDR2 SASEGT. CDR3 length: 15 residues. V gave up 6 bases and J gave up 0 bases, with 12 bases separating them. The CDR3 protein is CASRHTDLSGNTIYF. In DNA, the CDR3 is TGTGCCAGCAGGCACACTGACCTCTCTGGAAACACCATATATTTT.

The chain joins TRBV11-3 to TRBJ2-1, with TRBD1 matching over 8 bases. J gave up 8 bases and V 2 bases, and 5 bases lay outside the gene matches. The CDR3 runs to 14 residues. Germline CDR1 and CDR2: SGHNT and YENEEA. In DNA form, the CDR3 reads TGTGCCAGCAGCTTAAACAGGGGGAGCTATGAGCAGTTCTTC. Protein: CASSLNRGSYEQFF.